The source of this T cell receptor beta chain is a study of cytomegalovirus exposure and HLA in healthy donors. This clone has a single count. Primers included in the PCR were 60 Vbeta and 13 Jbeta primers. Clones were sequenced by immunoSEQ multiplex PCR, and TCRdb holds only the in-frame ones, with some missing. This sample has tens of thousands of clones; 65% to 90% occur once, and the top ten carry 1.5% to 2%. Sequencing used PBMCs. The sequence was obtained from a human donor in good health.

The CDR3 reads CASSQLPEQTGELFF. DNA of the CDR3: TGTGCCAGCAGCCAACTACCAGAGCAGACCGGGGAGCTGTTTTTT. The chain recombines TRBV7-6 with TRBJ2-2; D gene unclear. Trimming shortened V by 5 bases and J by 5 bases, and 15 bases separated the two germline ends. CDR1 SGHVS and CDR2 FNYEAQ come from the germline V gene. This CDR3 is built from 15 residues. The full variable domain, completed using reference TRBV7-6 and TRBJ2-2, is GAGVSQSPRYKVTKRGQDVALRCDPISGHVSLYWYRQALGQGPEFLTYFNYEAQQDKSGLPNDRFSAERPEGSISTLTIQRTEQRDSAMYRCASSQLPEQTGELFFGEGSRLTVL.